This TCR beta chain was documented in a study of blood T cell repertoires in COVID-19. Study summary: Samples representing acute and convalescent COVID-19 were sourced from the United States, Italy and Spain. Sources were T cells, B-cell-depleted T cells, or PBMCs; the material itself was cDNA or gDNA.

The germline gives CDR1 SGHKS, CDR2 YYEKEE (reference sequence). V was shortened by 0 bases and J by 4 bases, with 13 bases between the two germline ends. The CDR3 consists of 15 residues. Original analysis: Nucleated cell number was recorded as an estimate derived from reference gene primer amplification. Sequenced by immunoSEQ multiplex PCR; TCRdb stores in-frame clones only, minus some. V and J calls and clone size come straight from that table; D and trimming were deduced from the DNA. Found here are roughly 98,000 clones, 75% to 85% of them singletons; the top ten hold less than 15%. The origin of this receptor is a human donor in a cohort sampled during active COVID-19. The chain joins TRBV5-5 to TRBJ1-2; D remains ambiguous. Material for sequencing was peripheral blood. Here the CDR3 DNA reads TGTGCCAGCAGCTTGGCCACAGACCCAGGCTATGGCTACACCTTC. Protein sequence: CASSLATDPGYGYTF.